The 13 T cell receptor beta chains presented below share a single source sample, sequenced in a study of CD8 T cells in Susac syndrome. Random hexamers were used to reverse transcribe an amount of about 0.5 to 1 ug RNA. TCRdb used MiXCR to reprocess the immunoSEQ multiplex PCR reads, holding one entry per CDR3 protein. The repertoire holds about 180,000 distinct CDR3 sequences, with about 96% as singletons. Sequenced sample: CD4+ T cells from PBMCs. Receptor source: a human donor with Susac syndrome.

The V call is TRBV5-1, the J call TRBJ2-3; no clear D. Germline lookup yields CDR1 SGHRS and CDR2 YFSETQ. V was cut by 0 bases and J by 5 bases, with 4 bases left in between. This CDR3 contains 12 residues. The CDR3 region has the DNA TGCGCCAGCAGCTTGGCGGTAGATACGCAGTATTTT. This gives the protein CASSLAVDTQYF.

The genes are TRBV14 and TRBJ2-5, with a tentative D call TRBD2 (7 bases). This CDR3 region has 15 residues. Germline assignment: CDR1 SGHDN and CDR2 FVKESK. Trimming took off 4 bases at V and 1 base at J, with 13 bases between the two ends. The DNA of the CDR3 is TGTGCCAGCAGCCCATTCGGGGGGCGCCAAGAGACCCAGTACTTC. Encoded protein: CASSPFGGRQETQYF.

This clonotype was observed a single time. The V and J genes are TRBV6-5 and TRBJ2-2; D may be TRBD2 (5 bases). CDR3 size: 15 residues. Between the trimmed V and J ends, which lost 6 bases and 4 bases, there was a span of 15 bases. Germline lookup yields CDR1 MNHEY and CDR2 SVGAGI. DNA for the CDR3: TGTGCCAGCAGCCGCGTGGAGGCGGGCACCGGGGAGCTGTTTTTT. It is translated as CASSRVEAGTGELFF.

This clonotype came up a few times. CDR3 sequence reads: CASSAGTGVYEQYV. The CDR3 nucleotides read TGTGCCAGCAGCGCCGGGACAGGAGTTTACGAGCAGTACGTC. The V and J genes are TRBV6-1 and TRBJ2-7, with 8 bases that match TRBD1. The length of the CDR3 is 14 residues. From germline, CDR1 is MNHNS and CDR2 SASEGT. J lost 4 bases, V lost 6 bases, and 8 bases had no gene match.

The chain carries TRBV7-2 and TRBJ1-2; D is ambiguous. CDR1 and CDR2 (germline): SGHTA, FQGNSA. The CDR3 is made up of 13 amino acids. Trimming removed 5 bases from V and 8 bases from J, with 15 bases in between. In DNA form, the CDR3 reads TGTGCCAGCAGCCCCGCCAGCCAAAGGGGCTACACCTTC. This translates into CASSPASQRGYTF. Supplemented by reference TRBV7-2 and TRBJ1-2, the full variable domain reads GAGVSQSPSNKVTEKGKDVELRCDPISGHTALYWYRQSLGQGLEFLIYFQGNSAPDKSGLPSDRFSAERTGGSVSTLTIQRTQQEDSAVYLCASSPASQRGYTFGSGTRLTVV.

The rearrangement links TRBV24-1 to TRBJ2-3, with TRBD1 matching over 7 bases. The CDR3 consists of 16 residues. Germline V gene lookup returns CDR1 KGHDR and CDR2 SFDVKD. Trimming removed 7 bases from V and 4 bases from J; junction bases left unmatched: 13. CDR3 sequence: CATSLRHRGHPDTQYF. In DNA, the CDR3 is TGTGCCACCAGCCTAAGGCACAGGGGCCATCCAGATACGCAGTATTTT.

CDR3 coding DNA: TGTGCCAGCAGACGGACAGGCGACTATGGCTACACCTTC. Translating gives CASRRTGDYGYTF. The genes are TRBV5-6 and TRBJ1-2; 7 bases map to TRBD1. Germline values: CDR1 SGHDT, CDR2 YYEEEE. The V and J ends lost 5 bases and 3 bases, in that order; junction bases with no gene match: 4. The CDR3 has 13 residues.

The chain recombines TRBV20-1 with TRBJ2-7, with 7 bases that match TRBD1. The junction had 6 bases not matched to a gene; V was cut back by 2 bases and J by 5 bases. The CDR3 has 13 amino acids. CDR1 DFQATT and CDR2 SNEGSKA come from the germline V gene (reference sequence). The DNA for the CDR3 is TGCAGTGCTAGAACCGACAGGGAGCACGAGCAGTACTTC. As protein: CSARTDREHEQYF.

The chain couples TRBV29-1 to TRBJ2-7; the D is unclear. Trimming took off 0 bases at V and 1 base at J, with 7 bases between the two ends. Germline CDR1 SQVTM, CDR2 ANQGSEA. The CDR3 runs 13 residues. For the CDR3, the DNA is TGCAGCGTTGAAGATACCCCGTCCTACGAGCAGTACTTC. The encoded protein is CSVEDTPSYEQYF.

The chain uses TRBV30 and TRBJ2-7; 8 positions match TRBD2. The CDR3 contains 16 residues. J gave up 1 base and V 3 bases, and 11 bases lay outside the gene matches. In germline, CDR1 is GTSNPN, CDR2 SVGIG (reference sequence). The CDR3 DNA is TGTGCCTGGAGGGGGGTAGCGGGAATGCAATCCTACGAGCAGTACTTC. It is translated as CAWRGVAGMQSYEQYF.

The chain links TRBV9 to TRBJ2-5; D perhaps matches TRBD1 (7 bases). This CDR3 region has 14 residues. Germline V gene data show CDR1 as SGDLS and CDR2 as YYNGEE. Trimming took off 8 bases at V and 5 bases at J, with 19 bases between the two ends. CDR3 sequence (DNA): TGTGCCAGTTCGGAGGGGGCCCTACGGGAGACCCAGTACTTC. Protein: CASSEGALRETQYF.

The rearrangement joins TRBV29-1 to TRBJ2-1; 10 bases agree with TRBD2. Germline CDR1 and CDR2: SQVTM and ANQGSEA. This CDR3 spans 13 amino acids. After removal of 6 bases from V and 8 bases from J, the junction contained 7 bases not matched to a gene. For the CDR3, the DNA is TGCAGCGTAATTCTTAGCGGGAGGTATGAGCAGTTCTTC. This gives the protein CSVILSGRYEQFF.

The sample holds one count of this clonotype. The chain recombines TRBV29-1 with TRBJ1-3; D gene ambiguous. Trimming pared 3 bases from V and 3 bases from J, leaving 15 bases between. The CDR3 covers 15 residues. Germline V CDR1 and CDR2: SQVTM, ANQGSEA. The CDR3 protein is CSVDTARGSGNTIYF. DNA of the CDR3: TGCAGCGTTGACACAGCCCGGGGTAGTGGAAACACCATATATTTT.